This T cell receptor beta chain originates from a study of blood T cells in healthy people across ages. A J-beta primer mix and a sample-barcoded 5' primer were used in a second PCR of about 7 to 12 cycles. Unique molecular identifiers of 12 random nucleotides labeled each cDNA. MiXCR, run by TCRdb on the 5' RACE reads, gives a single entry per CDR3 protein. The sample shows 450,000 to 650,000 distinct CDR3 sequences, 20% to 30% of them seen only once. This clonotype has more than one count but fewer than ten. Its antigen is not known. Whole-study results and caveats: The fall in TCR beta diversity per million T cells was roughly linear with age.

V lost 3 bases to trimming and J lost 0 bases, with 8 bases between them. The CDR3 is made up of 15 amino acids. The V gene's germline CDR1 is SEHNR and CDR2 FQNEAQ (reference sequence). The sample was also reused in another study, on T cells of mothers and their children. That paper adds: Over 8 million TCR beta CDR3 reads were obtained from each mother, and about 3 million from each child. Mother-child pairs who were related displayed a slightly higher overlap than unrelated pairs, a difference that was non-significant.

This TCR was recovered from a boy aged 5-17 years in good health. Material: blood. The V gene is TRBV7-9, the J gene TRBJ1-4; D is possibly TRBD1 (5 bases). The CDR3, as DNA: TGTGCCAGCAGCTTCAACAGGCCAACTAATGAAAAACTGTTTTTT. The encoded protein is CASSFNRPTNEKLFF.